These 32 T cell receptor beta chains were all obtained from the same sample, sequenced in a study of blood T cell repertoires in COVID-19. Produced via immunoSEQ multiplex PCR; TCRdb's table is partial and in-frame only. The data show about 330,000 clones, more than 75% seen once. Sequencing used PBMCs or T cells enriched from blood (not recorded which). Source of these receptors: a woman aged 18-29 years who had recovered from COVID-19.

The chain is built from TRBV12-5 and TRBJ1-2, with 9 bases lining up with TRBD1. The junction had 9 bases not matched to a gene; V was cut back by 1 base and J by 3 bases. Germline CDR1 and CDR2: LGHNT and FRNRAP. The length of the CDR3 is 17 residues. The CDR3 loop reads CASGLDRDREHDYGYTF. In nucleotides, the CDR3 is TGTGCTAGTGGTTTGGACCGGGACAGGGAACATGACTATGGCTACACCTTC.

V and J are TRBV28 and TRBJ2-7, with TRBD2 matching over 14 bases. Trimming took 4 bases from V and 7 from J; bases not matched to a gene: 6. The length of the CDR3 is 15 residues. CDR1 is MDHEN, CDR2 SYDVKM, per germline. The CDR3, as DNA: TGTGCCAGCAGTTCCCGGACTAGCGGGGGGAAGGAGCAGTACTTC. It specifies CASSSRTSGGKEQYF.

This sequence joins TRBV30 and TRBJ2-3; D may be TRBD2 (6 bases). Germline V gene data show CDR1 as GTSNPN and CDR2 as SVGIG (reference sequence). V shed 4 bases and J shed 3 bases, with 14 bases lying between them. There are 14 residues in the CDR3. The CDR3: CAWTQPGGTDTQYF. CDR3 bases: TGTGCCTGGACCCAGCCTGGGGGGACAGATACGCAGTATTTT.

The rearrangement links TRBV3-1 (or the pseudogene TRBV3-2) to TRBJ2-3; 8 bases align to TRBD2. CDR3 size: 18 residues. CDR1 and CDR2 from the germline V gene are LGHDT and YNNKEL (reference sequence). Trimming removed 2 bases from V and 5 bases from J; junction bases left unmatched: 15. The CDR3 nucleotides read TGTGCCAGCAGCCAAAATCGGGCCAGCGGGAGAGCGAGAGATACGCAGTATTTT. Protein sequence: CASSQNRASGRARDTQYF.

This clone was detected only once. V gene TRBV18 combines with J gene TRBJ2-1; 8 bases are shared with TRBD2. The CDR3 spans 15 residues. From germline, CDR1 is KGHSH and CDR2 LQKENI. Trimming cost V 4 bases and J 6 bases; bases outside gene matches: 8. The CDR3 DNA sequence: TGTGCCAGCTCACAGCCCGGGAGGGACCCCAATGAGCAGTTCTTC. Its protein product is CASSQPGRDPNEQFF.

The chain combines TRBV7-2 with TRBJ2-5; 8 bases agree with TRBD2. CDR1 is SGHTA and CDR2 is FQGNSA in the germline V gene. Losses at the gene ends were 5 bases for V and 5 bases for J; bases not matched to a gene: 10. The CDR3 has 15 residues. CDR3 nucleotide sequence: TGTGCCAGCAGCACCCCGCGGGGGGCGGGGGAGACCCAGTACTTC. Translation: CASSTPRGAGETQYF.

V usage is TRBV13 and J usage is TRBJ1-3; D is ambiguous. V was pared by 5 bases and J by 11 bases, with 22 bases between. Germline V gene lookup returns CDR1 PRHDT and CDR2 FYEKMQ (reference sequence). The CDR3 loop spans 15 amino acids. The CDR3 region is CASSPERAIRSPIYF. For the CDR3, the DNA is TGTGCCAGCAGCCCAGAGCGGGCAATCCGAAGCCCCATATATTTT.

V gene TRBV10-3 combines with J gene TRBJ1-4; a possible D gene is TRBD1 (6 bases). Looked up from germline, CDR1 is ENHRY and CDR2 is SYGVKD. Trimming removed 0 bases from V and 7 bases from J, with 15 bases in between. The CDR3 has 16 amino acids. The chain's CDR3 is CAISESNHREGEKLFF. The DNA of the CDR3 is TGTGCCATCAGTGAGTCGAATCACAGGGAGGGTGAAAAACTGTTTTTT.

The chain combines TRBV7-9 with TRBJ1-2, with TRBD1 identical over 10 bases. Germline V lookup: CDR1 SEHNR, CDR2 FQNEAQ (reference sequence). This CDR3 contains 15 residues. V gave up 0 bases and J gave up 4 bases; unmatched junction bases: 2. The CDR3 bases are TGTGCCAGCAGCTTAGCGGGACAGGGGCTCTATGGCTACACCTTC. It is translated as CASSLAGQGLYGYTF.

This chain joins TRBV10-1 and TRBJ1-1; D is unresolved. Between the trimmed V and J ends, which lost 7 bases and 11 bases, there was a span of 8 bases. The germline V gene has CDR1 WNHNN and CDR2 SYGVQD (reference sequence). The CDR3 sequence is 9 residues long. In nucleotides, the CDR3 is TGCGCCAGCATGTTAACTGCTTTCTTT. It is translated as CASMLTAFF.

This clone was detected only once. The rearrangement links TRBV24-1 to TRBJ1-1; no definite D call. Trimming took off 4 bases at V and 4 bases at J, with 9 bases between the two ends. CDR1 and CDR2 from the germline V gene are KGHDR and SFDVKD. The CDR3 spans 13 residues. In DNA form, the CDR3 reads TGTGCCACCAGTGACTCTGAGGGCACTGAAGCTTTCTTT. This encodes CATSDSEGTEAFF.

The J gene is TRBJ2-7, the V gene TRBV7-9; the D gene is possibly TRBD1 (5 bases). Trimming left V 5 bases short and J 5 bases short, with 13 bases between. The length of the CDR3 is 13 residues. Germline CDR1 reads SEHNR; CDR2 reads FQNEAQ (reference sequence). The DNA for the CDR3 is TGTGCCAGCAGCCCAACAGGTCCCAACGAGCAGTACTTC. Translated: CASSPTGPNEQYF.

The chain joins TRBV7-2 to TRBJ2-7; no firm D call. Trimming pared 2 bases from V and 0 bases from J, leaving 2 bases between. Germline V gene sequence: CDR1 SGHTA, CDR2 FQGNSA. CDR3 length: 12 amino acids. The CDR3 spells CASSLHSYEQYF. For the CDR3, the DNA is TGTGCCAGCAGCTTACACTCCTACGAGCAGTACTTC. Looking up the rest from reference TRBV7-2 and TRBJ2-7 gives the full variable domain: GAGVSQSPSNKVTEKGKDVELRCDPISGHTALYWYRQSLGQGLEFLIYFQGNSAPDKSGLPSDRFSAERTGGSVSTLTIQRTQQEDSAVYLCASSLHSYEQYFGPGTRLTVT.

This chain connects TRBV19 to TRBJ1-1; D unresolved. The CDR3 is made up of 14 amino acids. Between the trimmed V and J ends, which lost 3 bases and 5 bases, there was a span of 13 bases. Germline CDR1 and CDR2: LNHDA and SQIVND (reference sequence). The CDR3 DNA reads TGTGCCAGTAGTATCGGGGATTTCGGGACTGAAGCTTTCTTT. It encodes CASSIGDFGTEAFF.

The CDR3 DNA follows: TGTGCCACCAGTGATCCCTGGACAGGGGAAGGGTACACCTTC. Amino acids: CATSDPWTGEGYTF. This sequence joins TRBV24-1 and TRBJ1-2; 9 bases line up with TRBD1. Germline V gene sequence: CDR1 KGHDR, CDR2 SFDVKD. CDR3 length equals 14 residues. The ends lost 3 bases at V and 11 bases at J; junction bases unmatched: 9.

The CDR3 is CASSLLGGNQPQHF. The CDR3 DNA reads TGTGCCAGCAGCTTACTCGGGGGCAATCAGCCCCAGCATTTT. This chain joins TRBV7-3 and TRBJ1-5, with D unresolved. V was pared by 2 bases and J by 2 bases, with 7 bases between. The CDR3 is 14 amino acids. Germline V gives CDR1 SGHTA, CDR2 FQGTGA.

The genes are TRBV3-1 (or the pseudogene TRBV3-2) and TRBJ1-5; 7 bases are a match to TRBD1. The CDR3 is 17 residues long. The junction had 11 bases not matched to a gene; V was cut back by 4 bases and J by 2 bases. Germline V gene sequence: CDR1 LGHDT, CDR2 YNNKEL (reference sequence). The chain's CDR3 is CASSPRDSLGGNQPQHF. CDR3 sequence (DNA): TGTGCCAGCAGCCCCCGGGACAGCTTAGGTGGCAATCAGCCCCAGCATTTT.

The chain combines TRBV5-5 with TRBJ2-1, with TRBD2 matching over 12 bases. The CDR3 sequence is 16 residues long. Germline CDR1 and CDR2: SGHKS and YYEKEE (reference sequence). With V trimmed by 4 bases and J by 8 bases, 10 bases remained unmatched. CDR3 amino acids: CASSLPLLAGGDEQFF. The CDR3 DNA is TGTGCCAGCAGCCTCCCCTTACTAGCGGGGGGTGATGAGCAGTTCTTC.

This clone was observed once. The chain joins TRBV5-1 to TRBJ1-2, with 8 bases lining up with TRBD1. V was clipped by 3 bases and J by 2 bases; unmatched bases: 6. Germline-derived CDR1 and CDR2 are SGHRS and YFSETQ. CDR3 size: 15 residues. CDR3 in amino acids: CASSSWTGKNYGYTF. DNA of the CDR3: TGCGCCAGCAGCTCTTGGACAGGGAAAAACTATGGCTACACCTTC.

This sequence joins TRBV27 and TRBJ1-1, with D possibly matching TRBD1 (5 bases). V dropped 8 bases and J dropped 1 base, with 14 bases sitting between them. Germline values: CDR1 MNHEY, CDR2 SMNVEV (reference sequence). This CDR3 comprises 14 residues. The CDR3 loop reads CASRVGGGNTEAFF. In nucleotides, the CDR3 is TGTGCCAGCCGGGTCGGCGGGGGGAACACTGAAGCTTTCTTT.

The chain employs TRBV9 and TRBJ2-1, with D possibly being TRBD1 (6 bases). The V gene's germline CDR1 is SGDLS and CDR2 YYNGEE. The germline V and J ends were trimmed by 3 bases and 0 bases, with 13 bases remaining between them. The CDR3 runs 16 residues. This chain's CDR3 is CASSAPTGDSYNEQFF. CDR3 coding DNA: TGTGCCAGCAGCGCTCCGACAGGAGACTCCTACAATGAGCAGTTCTTC.

The sample holds one count of this clone. The rearrangement uses TRBV5-1 and TRBJ1-1, with TRBD1 matching 7 bases. The CDR3 has 17 amino acids. With 3 bases clipped from V and 7 bases from J, the junction kept 18 bases outside the gene matches. Per the germline V gene, CDR1 is SGHRS and CDR2 is YFSETQ. In DNA, the CDR3 is TGCGCCAGCAGCTCACGACAGGGAGCGATGAGCCTAGGTGAAGCTTTCTTT. This gives the protein CASSSRQGAMSLGEAFF.

The rearrangement uses TRBV12-5 and TRBJ2-6; no clear D gene. CDR1 and CDR2 from the germline V gene are LGHNT and FRNRAP. The CDR3 runs 15 residues. The germline V and J ends were trimmed by 5 bases and 2 bases, with 10 bases remaining between them. The CDR3 DNA reads TGTGCTAGTGGTCCCGGTGGTACTGGGGCCAACGTCCTGACTTTC. Translated, it gives CASGPGGTGANVLTF.

The chain links TRBV14 to TRBJ2-7; no reliable D call. The CDR3 runs to 11 residues. Between the trimmed V and J ends, which lost 1 base and 8 bases, there was a span of 6 bases. In germline, CDR1 is SGHDN, CDR2 FVKESK. Here the CDR3 DNA reads TGTGCCAGCAGCCAAGTAGCCCAGCAGTACTTC. This encodes CASSQVAQQYF.

This chain links TRBV18 with TRBJ1-2; weak D call: TRBD1 (6 bases). CDR1 and CDR2 (germline): KGHSH, LQKENI. The CDR3 is 15 amino acids. V was pared by 5 bases and J by 5 bases, with 18 bases between. CDR3 sequence (DNA): TGTGCCAGCTCATCCCGGGACACTTCTCCATATGGCTACACCTTC. Amino acid sequence: CASSSRDTSPYGYTF.

V and J are TRBV30 and TRBJ2-1, with TRBD2 as a possible D gene (6 bases). Trimming stripped 5 bases from V and 1 base from J, with 24 bases between. Germline assignment: CDR1 GTSNPN and CDR2 SVGIG (reference sequence). The CDR3 runs 18 residues. CDR3 residues: CAWGGGLAKRVSYNEQFF. The CDR3 DNA follows: TGTGCCTGGGGAGGCGGGCTAGCGAAAAGAGTGTCCTACAATGAGCAGTTCTTC.

The chain has TRBV7-9 and TRBJ2-5; TRBD1 matches at 8 bases. The V gene's germline CDR1 is SEHNR and CDR2 FQNEAQ (reference sequence). J gave up 1 base and V 7 bases, and 5 bases lay outside the gene matches. The CDR3 extends over 14 amino acids. The CDR3 is CASTLGQGQETQYF. For the CDR3, the DNA is TGTGCCAGCACCCTCGGACAGGGCCAAGAGACCCAGTACTTC.

This chain joins TRBV2 and TRBJ1-5; TRBD1 is a possible D gene (5 bases). The CDR3 extends over 17 amino acids. Germline-derived CDR1 and CDR2 are SNHLY and FYNNEI. V dropped 3 bases and J dropped 3 bases, with 18 bases sitting between them. CDR3 amino acids: CASSEKGPGSNNQPQHF. CDR3 sequence (DNA): TGTGCCAGCAGTGAGAAGGGGCCAGGGTCGAACAATCAGCCCCAGCATTTT.

The chain links TRBV10-3 to TRBJ1-2, with D possibly being TRBD1 (6 bases). The CDR3 has 13 residues. Per germline, CDR1 ENHRY and CDR2 SYGVKD. V shed 10 bases and J shed 3 bases, with 15 bases lying between them. The CDR3 spells CASGSGADYGYTF. CDR3 nucleotides: TGTGCCAGCGGATCAGGGGCGGACTATGGCTACACCTTC.

The chain employs TRBV9 and TRBJ1-3; D perhaps matches TRBD1 (5 bases). V was shortened by 3 bases and J by 0 bases, with 13 bases between the two germline ends. The CDR3 consists of 16 residues. CDR1 is SGDLS and CDR2 is YYNGEE in the germline V gene. This CDR3 is CASSAEGVYSGNTIYF. As DNA, the CDR3 is TGTGCCAGCAGCGCAGAAGGGGTATACTCTGGAAACACCATATATTTT.

This clone is a singleton in its sample. The chain combines TRBV11-3 with TRBJ2-5; tentative D call: TRBD1 (5 bases). Germline V gene sequence: CDR1 SGHNT, CDR2 YENEEA. V was trimmed by 4 bases and J by 5 bases, leaving 11 bases between them. CDR3 size: 13 residues. The CDR3, as DNA: TGTGCCAGCAGCTCAGGGCCGGGCGAGACCCAGTACTTC. It encodes CASSSGPGETQYF. The entire variable domain, with the rest obtained from reference TRBV11-3 and TRBJ2-5, is as follows: EAGVVQSPRYKIIEKKQPVAFWCNPISGHNTLYWYLQNLGQGPELLIRYENEEAVDDSQLPKDRFSAERLKGVDSTLKIQPAELGDSAVYLCASSSGPGETQYFGPGTRLLVL.

V gene TRBV5-1 combines with J gene TRBJ1-2, with D hard to call. There are 13 residues in the CDR3. The germline V gene encodes CDR1 SGHRS and CDR2 YFSETQ. Trimming stripped 0 bases from V and 6 bases from J, with 9 bases between. In DNA, the CDR3 is TGCGCCAGCAGCTTGGCCAGTGAGGATGGCTACACCTTC. Translation gives CASSLASEDGYTF.